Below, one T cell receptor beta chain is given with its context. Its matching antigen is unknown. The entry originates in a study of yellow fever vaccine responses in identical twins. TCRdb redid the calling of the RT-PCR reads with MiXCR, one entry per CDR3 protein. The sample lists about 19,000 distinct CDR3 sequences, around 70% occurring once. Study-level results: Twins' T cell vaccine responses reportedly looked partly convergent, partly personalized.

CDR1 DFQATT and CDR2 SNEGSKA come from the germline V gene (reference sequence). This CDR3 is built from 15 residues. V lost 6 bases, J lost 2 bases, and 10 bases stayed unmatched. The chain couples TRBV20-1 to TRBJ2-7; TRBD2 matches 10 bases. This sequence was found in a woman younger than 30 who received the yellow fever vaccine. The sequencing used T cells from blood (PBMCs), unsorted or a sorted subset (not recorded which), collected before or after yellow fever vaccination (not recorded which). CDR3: CSAPPLAGSPYEQYF. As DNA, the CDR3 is TGCAGTGCCCCACCACTAGCGGGATCCCCCTACGAGCAGTACTTC.